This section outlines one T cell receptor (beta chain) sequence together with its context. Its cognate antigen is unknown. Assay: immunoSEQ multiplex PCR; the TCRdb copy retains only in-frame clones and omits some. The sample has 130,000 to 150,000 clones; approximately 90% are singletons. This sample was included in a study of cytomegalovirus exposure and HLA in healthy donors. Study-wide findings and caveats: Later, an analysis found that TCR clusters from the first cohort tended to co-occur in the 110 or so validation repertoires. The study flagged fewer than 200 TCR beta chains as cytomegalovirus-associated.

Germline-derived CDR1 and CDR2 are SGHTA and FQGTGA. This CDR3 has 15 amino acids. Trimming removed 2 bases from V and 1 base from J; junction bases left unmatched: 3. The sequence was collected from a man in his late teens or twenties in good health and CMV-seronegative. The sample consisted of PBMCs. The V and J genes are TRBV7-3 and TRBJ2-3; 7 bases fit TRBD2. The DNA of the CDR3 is TGTGCCAGCAGCTTAGCGGGGGAGCGCACAGATACGCAGTATTTT. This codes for CASSLAGERTDTQYF.